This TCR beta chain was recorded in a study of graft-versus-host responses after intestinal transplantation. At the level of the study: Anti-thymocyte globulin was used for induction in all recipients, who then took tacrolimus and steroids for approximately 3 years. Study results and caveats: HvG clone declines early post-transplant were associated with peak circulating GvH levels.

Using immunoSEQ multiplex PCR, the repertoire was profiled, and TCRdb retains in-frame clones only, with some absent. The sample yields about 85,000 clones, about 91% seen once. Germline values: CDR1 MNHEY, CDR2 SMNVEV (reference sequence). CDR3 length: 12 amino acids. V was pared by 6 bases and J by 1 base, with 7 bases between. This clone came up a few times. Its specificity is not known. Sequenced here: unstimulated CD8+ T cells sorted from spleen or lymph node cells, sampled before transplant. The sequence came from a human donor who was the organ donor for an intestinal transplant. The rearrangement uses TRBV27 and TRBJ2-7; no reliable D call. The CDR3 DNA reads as TGTGCCAGCAGCGGAGCTTCCTACGAGCAGTACTTC. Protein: CASSGASYEQYF.